Presented here are 20 T cell receptor beta chains from one specimen sequenced in a study of blood T cell repertoires in COVID-19. Profiled with immunoSEQ multiplex PCR; TCRdb holds only in-frame clones, not every one. The data hold 250,000 or so clones, with about nine tenths observed a single time. The sequenced sample was peripheral blood. The receptors come from a man aged 25 to 40 with COVID-19, enrolled during active disease.

This chain joins TRBV2 and TRBJ1-2; 7 bases fit TRBD1. Looked up from germline, CDR1 is SNHLY and CDR2 is FYNNEI. V was clipped by 10 bases and J by 4 bases; unmatched bases: 6. The CDR3 runs 12 residues. The CDR3 sequence is CATTGDSYGYTF. The CDR3 DNA sequence: TGTGCCACGACGGGGGACAGCTATGGCTACACCTTC.

The rearrangement links TRBV27 to TRBJ1-5, with 8 nucleotides matching TRBD1. Losses at the gene ends were 2 bases for V and 2 bases for J; bases not matched to a gene: 11. Germline V gene sequence: CDR1 MNHEY, CDR2 SMNVEV (reference sequence). The CDR3 has 18 residues. The DNA of the CDR3 is TGTGCCAGCAGTTTAACTAGGGCAGGGGGCGAGGGCAATCAGCCCCAGCATTTT. Translation: CASSLTRAGGEGNQPQHF.

The rearrangement links TRBV5-4 to TRBJ1-2, with D possibly matching TRBD1 (6 bases). The CDR3 covers 13 residues. V lost 6 bases, J lost 7 bases, and 16 bases lay in between. From germline, CDR1 is SGHNT and CDR2 YYREEE (reference sequence). CDR3 sequence: CASIHGGKGGYTF. The CDR3, as DNA: TGTGCCAGCATCCATGGGGGCAAGGGTGGCTACACCTTC. The full variable domain, rest sourced from reference TRBV5-4 and TRBJ1-2, is ETGVTQSPTHLIKTRGQQVTLRCSSQSGHNTVSWYQQALGQGPQFIFQYYREEENGRGNFPPRFSGLQFPNYSSELNVNALELDDSALYLCASIHGGKGGYTFGSGTRLTVV.

The J gene is TRBJ2-3, the V gene TRBV5-6; tentative D call: TRBD2 (6 bases). V dropped 0 bases and J dropped 1 base, with 12 bases sitting between them. The length of the CDR3 is 16 residues. Germline CDR1 reads SGHDT; CDR2 reads YYEEEE. The CDR3 nucleotides read TGTGCCAGCAGCTTGGGGGACTCCGGGGGCACAGATACGCAGTATTTT. Translating it yields CASSLGDSGGTDTQYF.

The V and J genes are TRBV7-9 and TRBJ2-5; TRBD2 aligns across 10 bases. Germline loops: CDR1 SEHNR, CDR2 FQNEAQ (reference sequence). There are 14 residues in the CDR3. Trimming cost V 4 bases and J 3 bases; bases outside gene matches: 2. The CDR3 protein is CASSSTSGEETQYF. CDR3 sequence (DNA): TGTGCCAGCAGCTCAACTAGCGGGGAAGAGACCCAGTACTTC.

The V gene is TRBV18, the J gene TRBJ1-1; TRBD1 matches at 7 bases. Trimming took 2 bases from V and 2 from J; bases not matched to a gene: 8. Germline CDR1 reads KGHSH; CDR2 reads LQKENI. This CDR3 comprises 16 residues. The CDR3 nucleotides read TGTGCCAGCTCACCATCGGGACAGAAGCGTAACACTGAAGCTTTCTTT. Amino acid sequence: CASSPSGQKRNTEAFF.

This chain connects TRBV19 to TRBJ1-1; 7 bases agree with TRBD1. CDR1 and CDR2 (germline): LNHDA, SQIVND (reference sequence). The CDR3 contains 14 residues. Trimming cost V 7 bases and J 5 bases; bases outside gene matches: 10. This chain's CDR3 is CASTVGQGGTEAFF. In nucleotides, the CDR3 is TGTGCCAGTACCGTGGGGCAGGGGGGAACTGAAGCTTTCTTT. Looking up the rest from reference TRBV19 and TRBJ1-1 gives the full variable domain: DGGITQSPKYLFRKEGQNVTLSCEQNLNHDAMYWYRQDPGQGLRLIYYSQIVNDFQKGDIAEGYSVSREKKESFPLTVTSAQKNPTAFYLCASTVGQGGTEAFFGQGTRLTVV.

This clone came up once. This sequence joins TRBV6-5 and TRBJ1-6, with 7 bases matching TRBD1. The V and J ends lost 6 bases and 7 bases, in that order; junction bases with no gene match: 6. CDR3 length: 14 amino acids. Germline CDR1 reads MNHEY; CDR2 reads SVGAGI. As DNA, the CDR3 is TGTGCCAGCAGCCGGGACAGCTACAATTCACCCCTCCACTTT. Its translation: CASSRDSYNSPLHF.

This sequence joins TRBV14 and TRBJ2-5, with TRBD2 matching over 13 bases. Trimming took 5 bases from V and 5 from J; bases not matched to a gene: 8. Germline V gene sequence: CDR1 SGHDN, CDR2 FVKESK. This CDR3 has 16 amino acids. The CDR3 region has the DNA TGTGCCAGCAGCAAGACTAGCGGGGGGTTATCGGAGACCCAGTACTTC. It is translated as CASSKTSGGLSETQYF.

V usage is TRBV30 and J usage is TRBJ1-2; D perhaps matches TRBD1 (5 bases). The V gene lost 2 bases and the J gene lost 7 bases, with 23 bases spanning the gap. Germline V gives CDR1 GTSNPN, CDR2 SVGIG (reference sequence). The CDR3 has 16 residues. The CDR3 loop reads CAWSPSWGRTPGGYTF. The DNA for the CDR3 is TGTGCCTGGAGTCCCTCCTGGGGCCGGACCCCGGGTGGCTACACCTTC. Full variable domain (remainder filled in from reference TRBV30 and TRBJ1-2): SQTIHQWPATLVQPVGSPLSLECTVEGTSNPNLYWYRQAAGRGLQLLFYSVGIGQISSEVPQNLSASRPQDRQFILSSKKLLLSDSGFYLCAWSPSWGRTPGGYTFGSGTRLTVV.

CDR3 region: CASSDSWGRGTEAFF. CDR3 coding DNA: TGTGCCAGCAGTGATAGCTGGGGGCGCGGGACTGAAGCTTTCTTT. This sequence joins TRBV2 and TRBJ1-1, with D maybe TRBD1 (6 bases). The V end lost 3 bases, the J end lost 5 bases, and 16 bases lay between the germline ends. The CDR3 consists of 15 residues. Germline-derived CDR1 and CDR2 are SNHLY and FYNNEI.

The chain has TRBV13 and TRBJ2-2; 7 nucleotides match TRBD2. The CDR3 is 16 residues long. The trim removed 4 bases at V and 1 base at J, leaving 6 bases unmatched. Germline V gives CDR1 PRHDT, CDR2 FYEKMQ (reference sequence). CDR3 sequence (DNA): TGTGCCAGCAGCTCGAGCGGGGCCTTGAACACCGGGGAGCTGTTTTTT. Translating gives CASSSSGALNTGELFF.

The chain carries TRBV12-5 and TRBJ1-2; D unresolved. The germline gives CDR1 LGHNT, CDR2 FRNRAP. CDR3 length: 14 amino acids. Trimming took 7 bases from V and 4 from J, leaving 16 bases between them. CDR3: CASAMGGLGYGYTF. The CDR3 bases are TGTGCTAGTGCCATGGGAGGGCTAGGCTATGGCTACACCTTC.

The chain carries TRBV5-6 and TRBJ1-5, with D unresolved. Germline CDR1 SGHDT, CDR2 YYEEEE. The V and J ends lost 1 base and 2 bases respectively, with 10 bases between them. The CDR3 length is 15 residues. CDR3 sequence: CASSLLLGGNQPQHF. The CDR3 bases are TGTGCCAGCAGCTTGCTACTGGGCGGCAATCAGCCCCAGCATTTT.

The gene calls are TRBV3-1 (or the pseudogene TRBV3-2) and TRBJ1-1; perhaps TRBD1 as D (5 bases). V was clipped by 1 base and J by 7 bases, with 13 bases between them. This CDR3 contains 14 residues. In germline, CDR1 is LGHDT, CDR2 YNNKEL (reference sequence). The CDR3 DNA is TGTGCCAGCAGCCAAGGGGGCGTATGGTATGAAGCTTTCTTT. This translates into CASSQGGVWYEAFF.

The chain has TRBV12-5 and TRBJ1-5; D is unclear. This CDR3 region has 16 residues. Germline V gene sequence: CDR1 LGHNT, CDR2 FRNRAP. Trimming left V 3 bases short and J 0 bases short, with 12 bases between. CDR3 in amino acids: CASGFLSENSNQPQHF. The CDR3 DNA is TGTGCTAGTGGTTTTCTGTCCGAGAATAGCAATCAGCCCCAGCATTTT.

The CDR3 DNA reads TGCGCCAGCAGCTTTGGGACTGAGTACAATGAGCAGTTCTTC. This gives the protein CASSFGTEYNEQFF. This chain joins TRBV5-1 and TRBJ2-1; a possible D gene is TRBD2 (6 bases). Germline-derived CDR1 and CDR2 are SGHRS and YFSETQ. V lost 2 bases and J lost 4, with 10 bases in between. This CDR3 region has 14 residues. The whole variable domain, filled in from reference TRBV5-1 and TRBJ2-1, reads KAGVTQTPRYLIKTRGQQVTLSCSPISGHRSVSWYQQTPGQGLQFLFEYFSETQRNKGNFPGRFSGRQFSNSRSEMNVSTLELGDSALYLCASSFGTEYNEQFFGPGTRLTVL.

This clone was observed once. The rearrangement links TRBV18 to TRBJ2-3, with D uncertain. V shed 4 bases and J shed 4 bases, with 18 bases lying between them. CDR1 KGHSH and CDR2 LQKENI come from the germline V gene. This CDR3 has 16 amino acids. The CDR3 is CASSLRSTNFPDTQYF. CDR3 DNA: TGTGCCAGCTCACTTCGGAGCACAAATTTCCCAGATACGCAGTATTTT.

This chain uses TRBV3-1 (or the pseudogene TRBV3-2) with TRBJ1-1; the D is unclear. The CDR3 has 16 amino acids. Germline-derived CDR1 and CDR2 are LGHDT and YNNKEL (reference sequence). Trimming shortened V by 4 bases and J by 3 bases, and 18 bases separated the two germline ends. The CDR3 loop reads CASSRRAGIQDTEAFF. CDR3 nucleotides: TGTGCCAGCAGCCGAAGAGCCGGGATTCAGGACACTGAAGCTTTCTTT.

This clone has just one count. The chain carries TRBV3-1 (or the pseudogene TRBV3-2) and TRBJ1-3; weak D call: TRBD1 (5 bases). Per germline, CDR1 LGHDT and CDR2 YNNKEL (reference sequence). The CDR3 is 17 amino acids. V lost 3 bases and J lost 0, with 15 bases in between. The CDR3 region has the DNA TGTGCCAGCAGCCAGGGTCGGCAGGGCTTCTCTGGAAACACCATATATTTT. As protein: CASSQGRQGFSGNTIYF.